The rows below give T cell receptor beta chains drawn from one sample of a study of blood T cell repertoires in COVID-19. Method: immunoSEQ multiplex PCR; TCRdb's copy keeps in-frame clones and lacks some. The sample lists some 350,000 clones, around 87% occurring once. The source material was peripheral blood. The receptors shown here come from a man aged 18 to 30 with active or convalescent COVID-19. The CDR3 runs from the conserved cysteine through the conserved F or W. D genes are given only for firm matches. Size values are once, few and many counts, or a class for expanded clones, and some rows have none.

j_call,d_call,clone_size,v_call,cdr3_length,cdr3_nt,cdr3_aa
TRBJ2-7,TRBD1,NA,TRBV13,15,TGTGCCAGCAGCCAGTGGGGACAGGGGGGCCTCGAGCAGTACTTC,CASSQWGQGGLEQYF
TRBJ1-2,NA,NA,TRBV7-9,13,TGTGCCAGCAGCTTAGACATTAACTATGGCTACACCTTC,CASSLDINYGYTF
TRBJ1-5,NA,NA,TRBV5-6,15,TGTGCCAGCAGCTCCATTGAGGAGGGGAAACTACCCCAGCATTTT,CASSSIEEGKLPQHF
TRBJ1-5,TRBD1,NA,TRBV10-1,14,TGCGCCAGCAGGAAACAGAGGGACAGTCAGCCCCAGCATTTT,CASRKQRDSQPQHF
TRBJ2-4,NA,NA,TRBV18,14,TGTGCCAGCTCACCGAGTCTCGGCGGAAACATTCAGTACTTC,CASSPSLGGNIQYF
TRBJ2-2,TRBD2,few,TRBV27,16,TGTGCCAGCAGTTTGTTGACTAGCGGGGGTGGCGGGGAGCTGTTTTTT,CASSLLTSGGGGELFF
TRBJ2-4,TRBD1,NA,TRBV27,14,TGTGCCAGCAGTCCCTCGGACAGGATCAACATTCAGTACTTC,CASSPSDRINIQYF
TRBJ2-1,NA,NA,TRBV19,14,TGTGCCAGTAGTATCGGGGTTGTCTACAATGAGCAGTTCTTC,CASSIGVVYNEQFF
TRBJ1-5,NA,NA,TRBV10-3,12,TGTGCCATCAGTGAGTCCAGGGGAGAGCAGCATTTT,CAISESRGEQHF
TRBJ2-4,NA,NA,TRBV18,13,TGTGCCAGCTCACCGGGAGAAAAAAACATTCAGTACTTC,CASSPGEKNIQYF
TRBJ1-1,NA,NA,TRBV28,15,TGTGCCAGCAGTTTATCTCCAGGCTCAGGCACTGAAGCTTTCTTT,CASSLSPGSGTEAFF